Each of the 29 T cell receptor beta chains below was sequenced from the same sample in a study of blood T cell repertoires in COVID-19. Produced via immunoSEQ multiplex PCR; TCRdb's table is partial and in-frame only. Counted here are around 60,000 clones, 74% occurring once; the ten biggest clones make up 28%. The sequenced material came from peripheral blood. These receptors were obtained from a woman older than 75 with acute or convalescent COVID-19.

The chain uses TRBV25-1 and TRBJ1-2, with D tentatively TRBD1 (6 bases). V lost 3 bases, J lost 8 bases, and 13 bases lay in between. Germline V gives CDR1 MGHDK, CDR2 SYGVNS. The CDR3 totals 13 residues. CDR3 DNA sequence: TGTGCCAGCAGTGAGGGGGCCACGCCGGGCTACACCTTC. Translation: CASSEGATPGYTF.

This clone was picked up one time. The gene calls are TRBV3-1 (or the pseudogene TRBV3-2) and TRBJ1-1, with D maybe TRBD1 (5 bases). The germline V gene encodes CDR1 LGHDT and CDR2 YNNKEL (reference sequence). The CDR3 loop spans 15 amino acids. V lost 1 base to trimming and J lost 4 bases, with 13 bases between them. Here the CDR3 DNA reads TGTGCCAGCAGCCAAGGTAGGGCCAGGGCCACTGAAGCTTTCTTT. The encoded protein is CASSQGRARATEAFF.

The CDR3 reads CASSLGRGSPLHF. The CDR3 region has the DNA TGTGCCAGCAGCCTTGGCAGGGGATCACCCCTCCACTTT. The V and J genes are TRBV5-6 and TRBJ1-6, with a possible D match to TRBD1 (6 bases). V lost 4 bases, J lost 10 bases, and 12 bases lay in between. The CDR3 loop spans 13 amino acids. The germline V gene has CDR1 SGHDT and CDR2 YYEEEE.

CDR3 nucleotides: TGCGCCAGCAGCCAAGGAGGGGGCCCGAACACCGGGGAGCTGTTTTTT. It specifies CASSQGGGPNTGELFF. The chain uses TRBV5-1 and TRBJ2-2; tentative D call: TRBD1 (7 bases). Per germline, CDR1 SGHRS and CDR2 YFSETQ. CDR3 size: 16 residues. The V and J ends lost 4 bases and 0 bases respectively, with 13 bases between them.

The gene calls are TRBV10-3 and TRBJ1-1, with D possibly matching TRBD1 (6 bases). CDR1 and CDR2 (germline): ENHRY, SYGVKD. Deletions cut 0 bases from V and 5 bases from J, with 10 bases between. CDR3 length: 14 residues. The CDR3 reads CAISESQGVTEAFF. The CDR3 coding sequence is TGTGCCATCAGTGAGTCACAGGGTGTGACTGAAGCTTTCTTT.

Turning to this clone: The same CDR3 can be traced to other DNA sequences in this sample. This chain uses TRBV18 with TRBJ1-5, with 9 bases fitting TRBD1. This CDR3 contains 19 residues. From germline, CDR1 is KGHSH and CDR2 LQKENI. V was pared by 2 bases and J by 11 bases, with 22 bases of the junction left unmatched. CDR3 bases: TGTGCCAGCTCACCAGAACAGGGGGCGATGGGGGGGCGGGAGTCGGCCCAGCATTTT. Translation gives CASSPEQGAMGGRESAQHF.

J is TRBJ1-3 and V is TRBV11-3; a possible D gene is TRBD1 (5 bases). This CDR3 spans 14 amino acids. CDR1 is SGHNT and CDR2 is YENEEA in the germline V gene. Trimming took off 6 bases at V and 0 bases at J, with 9 bases between the two ends. The CDR3 DNA reads as TGTGCCAGCAGGCCCCAGGGCTCTGGAAACACCATATATTTT. This sequence encodes CASRPQGSGNTIYF.

V and J are TRBV4-1 and TRBJ2-5, with D possibly TRBD1 on 7 matching bases. CDR1 MGHRA and CDR2 YSYEKL come from the germline V gene. V was trimmed by 1 base and J by 5 bases, leaving 14 bases between them. The CDR3 loop spans 15 amino acids. The chain's CDR3 is CASSQVGRGRETQYF. The CDR3 nucleotides read TGCGCCAGCAGCCAAGTCGGCAGGGGGAGGGAGACCCAGTACTTC.

Concerning this clone itself: One end of the junction is discordant with germline, which a read error may explain. CDR3 sequence: CASSWTAAELNF. CDR3 nucleotides: TGTGCCAGCAGCTGGACAGCCGCCGAGCTGAATTTT. This sequence joins TRBV7-8 and TRBJ1-3; the D gene is possibly TRBD1 (6 bases). Germline CDR1 SGHVS, CDR2 FQNEAQ. The CDR3 covers 12 residues.

The gene calls are TRBV2 and TRBJ1-6; 9 nucleotides align to TRBD1. J lost 9 bases, V lost 5 bases, and 11 bases had no gene match. Germline assignment: CDR1 SNHLY and CDR2 FYNNEI. The CDR3 is made up of 16 amino acids. This CDR3 is CASSYYRGRGSSPLHF. In nucleotides, the CDR3 is TGTGCCAGCAGTTACTACAGGGGGCGAGGTAGTTCACCCCTCCACTTT.

This clone was seen a handful of times. The rearrangement uses TRBV5-1 and TRBJ1-4; 7 positions match TRBD1. The CDR3 is 15 amino acids. The ends lost 2 bases at V and 8 bases at J; junction bases unmatched: 9. Per the germline V gene, CDR1 is SGHRS and CDR2 is YFSETQ. The CDR3 here is CASSLLTGQDEKLFF. The CDR3 region has the DNA TGCGCCAGCAGCTTATTGACTGGACAGGACGAAAAACTGTTTTTT.

This sequence joins TRBV6-6 and TRBJ2-6, with TRBD1 matching 7 bases. CDR1 and CDR2 from the germline V gene are MNHNY and SVGAGI (reference sequence). The CDR3 totals 15 residues. V lost 5 bases to trimming and J lost 4 bases; unmatched junction nucleotides: 5. This chain's CDR3 is CASSLRGSGANVLTF. The CDR3 coding sequence is TGTGCCAGCAGTCTCAGGGGGTCCGGGGCCAACGTCCTGACTTTC.

There are many counts of this clone. Other DNA sequences from this sample encode an identical CDR3 as well. The chain joins TRBV25-1 to TRBJ1-2; D is uncertain. Germline V gene sequence: CDR1 MGHDK, CDR2 SYGVNS. This CDR3 has 13 amino acids. The V end was cut by 6 bases, the J end by 7 bases, with 15 bases between. In DNA form, the CDR3 reads TGTGCCAGCAGCTCACGAGGCGGGTCTGGCTACACCTTC. This sequence encodes CASSSRGGSGYTF.

The rearrangement uses TRBV6-4 and TRBJ1-6; maybe TRBD1 (5 bases). The CDR3 totals 13 residues. Germline assignment: CDR1 MRHNA and CDR2 SNTAGT. Trimming took 3 bases from V and 10 from J, leaving 10 bases between them. The CDR3 nucleotides are TGTGCCAGCAGTGAGACGACAGAATCACCCCTCCACTTT. Its protein is CASSETTESPLHF.

The gene calls are TRBV6-5 and TRBJ2-7, with TRBD2 matching 11 bases. The CDR3 loop spans 13 amino acids. With 6 bases clipped from V and 6 bases from J, the junction kept 4 bases outside the gene matches. Germline V gene sequence: CDR1 MNHEY, CDR2 SVGAGI. This chain's CDR3 is CASSGLAGSEQYF. The CDR3 DNA reads TGTGCCAGCAGCGGACTAGCGGGTTCCGAGCAGTACTTC.

This rearrangement joins TRBV9 to TRBJ2-7; 12 bases agree with TRBD1. Germline CDR1 reads SGDLS; CDR2 reads YYNGEE. Trimming cost V 0 bases and J 4 bases; bases outside gene matches: 2. The CDR3 is 15 amino acids. The CDR3 reads CASSVGGQGAYEQYF. The DNA of the CDR3 is TGTGCCAGCAGCGTAGGGGGACAGGGGGCGTACGAGCAGTACTTC.

The J gene is TRBJ2-2, the V gene TRBV7-3, with 7 bases fitting TRBD2. CDR1 SGHTA and CDR2 FQGTGA come from the germline V gene. Germline trimming cut 1 base from V and 9 bases from J; bases unmatched to any gene: 8. The CDR3 is made up of 15 amino acids. The CDR3 DNA is TGTGCCAGCAGCTTAAGCAGGGAGGGGATTCGGGAGCTGTTTTTT. It encodes CASSLSREGIRELFF.

This sequence joins TRBV30 and TRBJ2-3, with 12 nucleotides matching TRBD2. Germline CDR1 and CDR2: GTSNPN and SVGIG (reference sequence). The CDR3 runs to 14 residues. V lost 6 bases to trimming and J lost 2 bases; unmatched junction nucleotides: 3. CDR3 protein: CACRLAGDTDTQYF. CDR3 coding DNA: TGTGCCTGCCGACTAGCGGGGGACACAGATACGCAGTATTTT.

J is TRBJ2-3 and V is TRBV23-1; 11 nucleotides agree with TRBD1. TRBV23-1 is an ORF, with its function uncertain. This CDR3 is 21 amino acids long. Trimming removed 0 bases from V and 3 bases from J; junction bases left unmatched: 17. CDR3 region: CASSQSAFRDRGMGGTDTQYF. The CDR3 nucleotides are TGCGCCAGCAGTCAATCGGCCTTCCGGGACAGGGGGATGGGGGGAACAGATACGCAGTATTTT.

For this clone: One junction end does not reproduce the germline sequence, and a read error may be involved. J is TRBJ2-6 and V is TRBV28; 8 bases line up with TRBD2. Germline CDR1 MDHEN, CDR2 SYDVKM. This CDR3 spans 17 amino acids. The CDR3 DNA sequence: TGTGCCCGCAGTTTATCTCCGGGGGGGATGGGGGCCAACGTCCTGACTTTC. This sequence encodes CARSLSPGGMGANVLTF.

The chain has TRBV5-1 and TRBJ2-2, with TRBD2 matching 10 bases. Unmatched junction bases numbered 1, after V lost 0 bases and J lost 5 bases. Germline V gives CDR1 SGHRS, CDR2 YFSETQ. The CDR3 is 15 amino acids. The CDR3 DNA follows: TGCGCCAGCAGCTTGGAGACTAGCGGGACCGGGGAGCTGTTTTTT. It codes for CASSLETSGTGELFF.

Here the CDR3 reads CASSLSGQGNTEAFF. The DNA for the CDR3 is TGTGCCAGCAGTTTATCCGGACAGGGGAACACTGAAGCTTTCTTT. This chain joins TRBV28 and TRBJ1-1; TRBD1 agrees at 8 bases. Germline V CDR1 and CDR2: MDHEN, SYDVKM. J gave up 1 base and V 1 base, and 2 bases lay outside the gene matches. The CDR3 loop spans 15 amino acids.

This rearrangement joins TRBV27 to TRBJ2-5, with 7 bases identical to TRBD1. Trimming at V came to 0 bases and at J to 1 base, leaving 8 bases not matched to a gene. Germline lookup yields CDR1 MNHEY and CDR2 SMNVEV (reference sequence). This CDR3 has 17 amino acids. CDR3 in DNA: TGTGCCAGCAGTTTATCGAAAGTCAGGGGGAGCCAAGAGACCCAGTACTTC. This translates into CASSLSKVRGSQETQYF.

This chain uses TRBV10-1 with TRBJ1-1, with no clear D. Trimming took 8 bases from V and 3 from J, leaving 10 bases between them. The CDR3 loop spans 12 amino acids. CDR1 WNHNN and CDR2 SYGVQD come from the germline V gene (reference sequence). This chain's CDR3 is CASRGWDTEAFF. For the CDR3, the DNA is TGCGCCAGCCGCGGTTGGGACACTGAAGCTTTCTTT.

This clone was seen more than once but under ten times. This sequence joins TRBV5-1 and TRBJ1-2; 11 bases are a match to TRBD1. The CDR3 sequence is 16 residues long. The ends lost 4 bases at V and 4 bases at J; junction bases unmatched: 9. Germline CDR1 SGHRS, CDR2 YFSETQ. The CDR3 DNA reads TGCGCCAGCAGCCGGCCGGGACAGGGGGAGTCCTATGGCTACACCTTC. Translated, it gives CASSRPGQGESYGYTF.

V gene TRBV3-1 (or the pseudogene TRBV3-2) combines with J gene TRBJ2-1; TRBD2 agrees at 11 bases. This CDR3 spans 15 amino acids. Trimming cost V 5 bases and J 3 bases; bases outside gene matches: 3. Germline-derived CDR1 and CDR2 are LGHDT and YNNKEL (reference sequence). This chain's CDR3 is CASSSGLAGYNEQFF. Here the CDR3 DNA reads TGTGCCAGCAGCTCCGGACTAGCGGGCTACAATGAGCAGTTCTTC.

In DNA form, the CDR3 reads TGTGCCACCAGCAGTTCCCTGGGCAGCCACTCCTACGAGCAGTACTTC. It codes for CATSSSLGSHSYEQYF. The rearrangement links TRBV15 to TRBJ2-7; no reliable D call. Trimming removed 3 bases from V and 0 bases from J, with 15 bases in between. The CDR3 runs to 16 residues. Germline V gene data show CDR1 as LNHNV and CDR2 as YYDKDF (reference sequence).

This chain joins TRBV21-1 and TRBJ1-6. TRBV21-1 has pseudogene status. This CDR3 contains 16 residues. Here the CDR3 DNA reads TGTGCCAGCAGCAAAGCCCCCGGCGGGTTAGATTCACCCCTCCACTTT. Amino acids: CASSKAPGGLDSPLHF.

V gene TRBV2 combines with J gene TRBJ2-7; 7 nucleotides align to TRBD1. Looked up from germline, CDR1 is SNHLY and CDR2 is FYNNEI. The V and J ends lost 5 bases and 3 bases, in that order; junction bases with no gene match: 7. This CDR3 is 14 amino acids long. The CDR3 DNA follows: TGTGCCAGCAGTTCACAGGGGTCTCTCTACGAGCAGTACTTC. Residues: CASSSQGSLYEQYF.